Listed below are T cell receptor beta chains from one sample, sequenced in a study of siplizumab effects on memory and regulatory T cells. Sequenced by immunoSEQ multiplex PCR; TCRdb stores in-frame clones only, minus some. In the table there are about 100,000 clones, approximately 94% of which are singletons. Sequencing was performed on Tregs sorted from blood. The receptor set was obtained from a human donor in good health. The CDR3 runs from the conserved cysteine through the conserved F or W. A D gene is named only where the DNA matches it firmly. Rows may omit the clone size; those that give it use once, few, many or a size class.

D	J	V	size	CDR3	DNA
-	TRBJ1-2	TRBV4-1	few	CASSQDRWVANYGYTF	TGCGCCAGCAGCCAAGATCGCTGGGTAGCTAACTATGGCTACACCTTC
-	TRBJ2-2	TRBV7-6	-	CASSLPRSGELFF	TGTGCCAGCAGCTTACCTAGGTCCGGGGAGCTGTTTTTT
-	TRBJ1-6	TRBV2	once	CASITPGQGFASPLHF	TGTGCCAGTATTACCCCGGGACAAGGTTTCGCTTCACCCCTCCACTTT
-	TRBJ2-1	TRBV11-1	-	CASSFRGNYNEQFF	TGTGCCAGCAGCTTTAGGGGGAACTACAATGAGCAGTTCTTC
-	TRBJ1-6	TRBV7-8	-	CASSLTRSPLHF	TGTGCCAGCAGCTTAACTCGGTCACCCCTCCACTTT
-	TRBJ2-6	TRBV14	-	CASSPRLAGANVLTF	TGTGCCAGCAGCCCCCGGTTGGCTGGGGCCAACGTCCTGACTTTC
TRBD2	TRBJ2-7	TRBV18	-	CASSPISGGRREQYF	TGTGCCAGCTCACCAATCTCGGGGGGGCGAAGGGAGCAGTACTTC
-	TRBJ2-1	TRBV18	-	CASTSGNEQFF	TGTGCCAGCACATCAGGAAATGAGCAGTTCTTC
-	TRBJ2-5	TRBV6-4	-	CASSGAEETQYF	TGTGCCAGCAGTGGGGCAGAAGAGACCCAGTACTTC
-	TRBJ2-1	TRBV21-1	-	CASSKSSTGTSGRNHIVDEQFF	TGTGCCAGCAGCAAAAGCTCAACCGGGACTAGCGGGAGAAACCACATTGTAGATGAGCAGTTCTTC
-	TRBJ2-3	TRBV5-1	-	CASSLTLPGTDTQYF	TGCGCCAGCAGCTTGACATTGCCTGGCACAGATACGCAGTATTTT
-	TRBJ2-7	TRBV9	-	CASSADVAYEQYF	TGTGCCAGCAGCGCAGATGTCGCCTACGAGCAGTACTTC
-	TRBJ1-1	TRBV7-9	once	CAGGWNTEAFF	TGTGCCGGGGGGTGGAACACTGAAGCTTTCTTT
-	TRBJ2-7	TRBV5-1	-	CASSLNYGAVYEQYF	TGCGCCAGCAGCTTGAATTACGGGGCGGTGTACGAGCAGTACTTC
-	TRBJ1-1	TRBV5-4	few	CASSFLFGGDTEAFF	TGTGCCAGCAGCTTTCTATTTGGGGGGGATACTGAAGCTTTCTTT
-	TRBJ2-4	TRBV7-9	-	CASGKQQGLLGQNIQYF	TGTGCCAGCGGGAAACAGCAGGGCCTTCTGGGGCAAAACATTCAGTACTTC
-	TRBJ1-1	TRBV5-8	-	CASSLGLLARGRTEAFF	TGTGCCAGCAGCTTGGGTCTTTTGGCCCGGGGGCGAACTGAAGCTTTCTTT
-	TRBJ2-2	TRBV27	-	CASSLYTGELFF	TGTGCCAGCAGTTTGTACACCGGGGAGCTGTTTTTT
-	TRBJ1-1	TRBV18	-	CASSPQGVMNTEAFF	TGTGCCAGCTCACCTCAGGGCGTCATGAACACTGAAGCTTTCTTT
TRBD1	TRBJ2-7	TRBV27	-	CASSSPYGTGLGEQYF	TGTGCCAGCAGTTCCCCGTACGGGACAGGGCTTGGAGAGCAGTACTTC
-	TRBJ2-5	TRBV5-1	-	CASSLVARTGGETQYF	TGCGCCAGCAGCCTGGTAGCTCGGACCGGGGGAGAGACCCAGTACTTC
-	TRBJ1-6	TRBV5-1	-	CASSTYRARDSPLHF	TGCGCCAGCAGCACGTACAGAGCGAGGGATTCACCCCTCCACTTT
-	TRBJ2-3	TRBV5-1	-	CASSFSSADTQYF	TGCGCCAGCAGCTTTAGTTCTGCAGATACGCAGTATTTT